The 29 T cell receptor beta chains reported below all come from one sample, sequenced in a study of identical twins (dated by TCRdb to the mid-2010s). The protocol used for the library was 5' RACE. These reads were obtained on an Illumina HiSeq 2000. Using fastp trimming at Q25 and MiXCR clonotype assembly, TCRdb reanalyzed the public sequencing data and kept in-frame beta chains. Entries are consolidated by CDR3 protein sequence, retaining the most common genes and DNA. The sample contains about 240,000 distinct CDR3 sequences, about 10% of them found a single time. The ten largest clones capture 8% to 10% of the sample. The sequenced sample consisted of memory T cells sorted from blood. Per the publication, the cell subset or site label means: CD45RO+ enriched T cells. The origin of the receptors is a man between 45 and 60 years old in good health.

This rearrangement joins TRBV20-1 to TRBJ2-5; 11 bases fit TRBD1. The CDR3 is made up of 13 amino acids. Germline V CDR1 and CDR2: DFQATT, SNEGSKA (reference sequence). With 6 bases clipped from V and 4 bases from J, the junction kept 4 bases outside the gene matches. CDR3 protein: CSAGQGAGETQYF. The CDR3 nucleotides read TGCAGTGCCGGACAGGGGGCCGGAGAGACCCAGTACTTC.

The chain recombines TRBV28 with TRBJ2-1; D not resolved. V lost 7 bases and J lost 5, with 12 bases in between. The CDR3 is 13 amino acids. Germline lookup yields CDR1 MDHEN and CDR2 SYDVKM. The CDR3 loop is CASKTPQNNEQFF. The CDR3 DNA is TGTGCCAGCAAGACCCCCCAAAACAATGAGCAGTTCTTC. The full variable domain, rest sourced from reference TRBV28 and TRBJ2-1, is DVKVTQSSRYLVKRTGEKVFLECVQDMDHENMFWYRQDPGLGLRLIYFSYDVKMKEKGDIPEGYSVSREKKERFSLILESASTNQTSMYLCASKTPQNNEQFFGPGTRLTVL.

Ten or more counts support this clonotype. The chain carries TRBV6-2 or TRBV6-3 and TRBJ1-1; TRBD1 agrees at 8 bases. The CDR3 is 14 amino acids. J gave up 3 bases and V 7 bases, and 7 bases lay outside the gene matches. Germline-derived CDR1 and CDR2 are MNHEY and SVGEGT. As DNA, the CDR3 is TGTGCCAGCAATAGACAGGGGTCGGACACTGAAGCTTTCTTT. As protein: CASNRQGSDTEAFF.

In its sample, this clonotype was seen many times. The chain joins TRBV5-1 to TRBJ1-1, with 12 bases aligning to TRBD1. The CDR3 loop spans 15 amino acids. V lost 8 bases, J lost 5 bases, and 10 bases stayed unmatched. The germline V gene has CDR1 SGHRS and CDR2 YFSETQ. CDR3 region: CASYPGQGARTEAFF. The CDR3, as DNA: TGCGCCAGTTACCCGGGACAGGGGGCGAGAACTGAAGCTTTCTTT.

This clonotype was counted at least ten times. J is TRBJ2-7 and V is TRBV5-1; the D gene is possibly TRBD2 (6 bases). The CDR3 contains 12 residues. V gave up 6 bases and J gave up 6 bases, with 13 bases separating them. Germline V gene data show CDR1 as SGHRS and CDR2 as YFSETQ. The DNA of the CDR3 is TGCGCCAGCAAGGAGGGGTCGGCCGAGCAGTACTTC. As protein: CASKEGSAEQYF.

This clonotype was recorded many times. J is TRBJ2-7 and V is TRBV29-1; D is unresolved. This CDR3 comprises 12 residues. V was trimmed by 4 bases and J by 0 bases, leaving 7 bases between them. CDR1 SQVTM and CDR2 ANQGSEA come from the germline V gene. CDR3 sequence: CSVVGNSYEQYF. DNA of the CDR3: TGCAGCGTTGTGGGCAACTCCTACGAGCAGTACTTC.

This clonotype was counted many times. The V gene is TRBV6-1, the J gene TRBJ1-4; D remains unclear. CDR1 and CDR2 from the germline V gene are MNHNS and SASEGT. CDR3 size: 13 residues. Trimming removed 5 bases at V and 7 bases at J, with 11 bases between. CDR3 protein: CASSPNVGEKLFF. In DNA, the CDR3 is TGTGCCAGCAGTCCCAATGTTGGTGAAAAACTGTTTTTT.

In its sample, this clonotype was seen many times. The chain links TRBV2 to TRBJ2-3; D call uncertain. The germline CDR1 and CDR2 sequences are SNHLY and FYNNEI. V was cut by 1 base and J by 4 bases, with 3 bases left in between. The CDR3 is 12 residues long. In DNA form, the CDR3 reads TGTGCCAGCAGTGAAGTGGCAGATACGCAGTATTTT. Its protein product is CASSEVADTQYF.

This clonotype was observed a few times. J is TRBJ1-2 and V is TRBV20-1, with D perhaps matching TRBD1 (5 bases). This CDR3 contains 13 residues. Germline CDR1 and CDR2: DFQATT and SNEGSKA (reference sequence). Trimming took off 4 bases at V and 8 bases at J, with 17 bases between the two ends. The CDR3 bases are TGCAGTGCTAAACCCGCAGGGCAAAGAGGCTACACCTTC. As protein: CSAKPAGQRGYTF.

J is TRBJ2-7 and V is TRBV28; 7 bases align to TRBD1. The CDR3 runs 15 residues. Germline CDR1 MDHEN, CDR2 SYDVKM. V lost 4 bases, J lost 5 bases, and 11 bases stayed unmatched. CDR3: CASSSQGVQGNEQYF. The CDR3 region has the DNA TGTGCCAGCAGTTCGCAGGGGGTCCAGGGGAACGAGCAGTACTTC.

The CDR3 reads CASSHKDRNNEKLFF. CDR3 in DNA: TGCGCCAGCAGCCATAAGGACCGAAATAATGAAAAACTGTTTTTT. The rearrangement links TRBV4-1 to TRBJ1-4; no definite D call. The germline V gene has CDR1 MGHRA and CDR2 YSYEKL. The CDR3 contains 15 residues. V dropped 3 bases and J dropped 4 bases, with 12 bases sitting between them.

The sample holds many counts of this clonotype. The chain is built from TRBV12-3 or TRBV12-4 and TRBJ2-1; D unresolved. This CDR3 spans 16 amino acids. The germline V and J ends were trimmed by 5 bases and 9 bases, with 23 bases remaining between them. The CDR3 region has the DNA TGTGCCAGCAGTGCCTTACGGGCCGCCCGCACCGCTGAGCAGTTCTTC. It specifies CASSALRAARTAEQFF.

The V and J genes are TRBV10-2 and TRBJ1-5; D is undetermined. The germline V gene encodes CDR1 WSHSY and CDR2 SAAADI. This CDR3 has 14 residues. The ends were cut back, 2 bases at V and 4 bases at J, with 9 bases in the middle. As DNA, the CDR3 is TGCGCCAGCAGTGAGATGGGTGGAAATCAGCCCCAGCATTTT. Its protein product is CASSEMGGNQPQHF.

In this sample, this clonotype turned up many times. The gene calls are TRBV7-2 and TRBJ2-5; TRBD1 agrees at 8 bases. Unmatched junction bases numbered 9, after V lost 0 bases and J lost 6 bases. The germline V gene encodes CDR1 SGHTA and CDR2 FQGNSA. This CDR3 comprises 16 residues. The CDR3 DNA is TGTGCCAGCAGCTTAGCAGGGGCAGGGGGCATGAAGACCCAGTACTTC. This encodes CASSLAGAGGMKTQYF. Full variable domain (outside the CDR3, taken from reference TRBV7-2 and TRBJ2-5): GAGVSQSPSNKVTEKGKDVELRCDPISGHTALYWYRQSLGQGLEFLIYFQGNSAPDKSGLPSDRFSAERTGGSVSTLTIQRTQQEDSAVYLCASSLAGAGGMKTQYFGPGTRLLVL.

The V call is TRBV10-3, the J call TRBJ2-7, with 10 positions matching TRBD1. The junction had 9 bases not matched to a gene; V was cut back by 2 bases and J by 5 bases. This CDR3 comprises 16 residues. Germline values: CDR1 ENHRY, CDR2 SYGVKD. The CDR3 region is CAISEGRTGGSHEQYF. The CDR3 DNA reads TGTGCCATCAGTGAGGGCAGGACAGGGGGTTCCCACGAGCAGTACTTC.

In this sample, this clonotype turned up many times. This chain uses TRBV28 with TRBJ2-5, with 11 bases that match TRBD1. J was trimmed by 6 bases and V by 5 bases; bases with no gene match: 8. Germline values: CDR1 MDHEN, CDR2 SYDVKM. This CDR3 contains 15 residues. The CDR3 DNA is TGTGCCAGCAGTCTCGCCGGGACAGGGGGGAAGACCCAGTACTTC. Translating gives CASSLAGTGGKTQYF.

The table lists this clonotype with many counts. The J gene is TRBJ1-1, the V gene TRBV3-1; possibly TRBD1 for D (6 bases). This CDR3 has 15 amino acids. CDR1 is LGHDT and CDR2 is YNNKEL in the germline V gene (reference sequence). The V gene lost 3 bases and the J gene lost 3 bases, with 14 bases spanning the gap. This CDR3 is CASSHWSGVHTEAFF. Written as DNA, the CDR3 is TGTGCCAGCAGCCATTGGTCAGGGGTACACACTGAAGCTTTCTTT.

The CDR3 protein is CASSLAGQGTSPLHF. The CDR3 DNA reads TGTGCCAGCAGCTTGGCAGGACAGGGGACTTCACCCCTCCACTTT. This chain uses TRBV7-2 with TRBJ1-6; 9 bases are a match to TRBD1. After removal of 3 bases from V and 9 bases from J, the junction contained 6 bases not matched to a gene. CDR1 and CDR2 from the germline V gene are SGHTA and FQGNSA. The CDR3 extends over 15 amino acids. Together with reference TRBV7-2 and TRBJ1-6, the CDR3 gives the full variable domain: GAGVSQSPSNKVTEKGKDVELRCDPISGHTALYWYRQSLGQGLEFLIYFQGNSAPDKSGLPSDRFSAERTGGSVSTLTIQRTQQEDSAVYLCASSLAGQGTSPLHFGNGTRLTVT.

This clonotype qualifies as medium-sized (0.01 to 0.1%). The V and J genes are TRBV12-3 or TRBV12-4 and TRBJ1-3; D not certain. Trimming left V 6 bases short and J 4 bases short, with 10 bases between. This CDR3 is built from 13 residues. Here the CDR3 reads CASRRSSGNTIYF. The CDR3 nucleotides read TGTGCCAGCAGACGTTCATCGGGAAACACCATATATTTT.

The CDR3 spells CAISAPGEGNSDTQYF. The CDR3 coding sequence is TGTGCCATCAGTGCCCCCGGAGAGGGGAACTCAGATACGCAGTATTTT. The chain uses TRBV10-3 and TRBJ2-3, with D possibly called TRBD1 or TRBD2 (5 bases each). The CDR3 consists of 16 residues. V was pared by 4 bases and J by 4 bases, with 18 bases between. CDR1 and CDR2 (germline): ENHRY, SYGVKD.

This clonotype was seen many times. V usage is TRBV3-1 and J usage is TRBJ2-5, with TRBD2 identical over 12 bases. CDR3 size: 16 residues. Germline CDR1 is LGHDT and CDR2 is YNNKEL (reference sequence). The junction had 3 bases not matched to a gene; V was cut back by 4 bases and J by 0 bases. CDR3 sequence (DNA): TGTGCCAGCAGCCCCTGGACTAGCGGGGACCAAGAGACCCAGTACTTC. Its protein product is CASSPWTSGDQETQYF.

This clonotype was recorded a few times. This sequence joins TRBV7-9 and TRBJ2-5; no firm D call. From germline, CDR1 is SEHNR and CDR2 FQNEAQ (reference sequence). V lost 3 bases and J lost 2, with 10 bases in between. The CDR3 totals 14 residues. The CDR3 nucleotides read TGTGCCAGCAGCTTGAATCAGATTCAAGAGACCCAGTACTTC. Residues: CASSLNQIQETQYF.

There are many counts of this clonotype. The V gene is TRBV3-1, the J gene TRBJ2-7; 8 bases agree with TRBD1. The CDR3 runs to 14 residues. Per the germline V gene, CDR1 is LGHDT and CDR2 is YNNKEL (reference sequence). V lost 2 bases and J lost 2; bases outside the gene matches: 2. In DNA form, the CDR3 reads TGTGCCAGCAGCCAATGGGACAGGACCTACGAGCAGTACTTC. This encodes CASSQWDRTYEQYF.

This clonotype has just a few counts. CDR3 region: CAISESLAVYGYTF. In DNA, the CDR3 is TGTGCCATCAGTGAGTCTTTGGCGGTCTATGGCTACACCTTC. This chain connects TRBV10-3 to TRBJ1-2; D is ambiguous. The V end was cut by 0 bases, the J end by 4 bases, with 9 bases between. Per the germline V gene, CDR1 is ENHRY and CDR2 is SYGVKD. This CDR3 spans 14 amino acids.

The sample holds many counts of this clonotype. The genes are TRBV3-1 and TRBJ2-5, with D hard to call. This CDR3 spans 12 amino acids. CDR1 is LGHDT and CDR2 is YNNKEL in the germline V gene (reference sequence). Trimming took 0 bases from V and 6 from J, leaving 5 bases between them. The CDR3 DNA follows: TGTGCCAGCAGCCAAGATAGACAGACCCAGTACTTC. Protein sequence: CASSQDRQTQYF.

This clonotype was counted at least ten times. The V and J genes are TRBV5-6 and TRBJ2-1; 8 bases match TRBD1. This CDR3 region has 13 residues. The ends lost 4 bases at V and 6 bases at J; junction bases unmatched: 3. CDR1 and CDR2 from the germline V gene are SGHDT and YYEEEE. DNA of the CDR3: TGTGCCAGCAGCAGGACAGGGTTCAATGAGCAGTTCTTC. Its protein product is CASSRTGFNEQFF. The complete variable domain, with remaining parts taken from reference TRBV5-6 and TRBJ2-1, reads DAGVTQSPTHLIKTRGQQVTLRCSPKSGHDTVSWYQQALGQGPQFIFQYYEEEERQRGNFPDRFSGHQFPNYSSELNVNALLLGDSALYLCASSRTGFNEQFFGPGTRLTVL.

This clonotype was seen ten or more times. The rearrangement joins TRBV10-3 to TRBJ2-1; D is possibly TRBD2 (6 bases). Germline assignment: CDR1 ENHRY and CDR2 SYGVKD. The CDR3 spans 16 residues. Between the trimmed V and J ends, which lost 0 bases and 0 bases, there was a span of 9 bases. CDR3 region: CAISESGLYSYNEQFF. CDR3 nucleotides: TGTGCCATCAGTGAGTCAGGACTATACTCCTACAATGAGCAGTTCTTC.

This clonotype came up many times. This may stem from a read error, because a much larger clone lies one nucleotide away. V is TRBV7-9 and J is TRBJ2-3, with 7 bases lining up with TRBD2. Germline CDR1 is SEHNR and CDR2 is FQNEAQ (reference sequence). The trim removed 3 bases at V and 1 base at J, leaving 10 bases unmatched. The CDR3 contains 17 residues. The CDR3 nucleotides read TGTGCCAGCAGCTTCCCCTTTGGCGGGGGACGCACAGATACGCAGTATTTT. Translation gives CASSFPFGGGRTDTQYF. The full variable domain, rest sourced from reference TRBV7-9 and TRBJ2-3, is DTGVSQNPRHKITKRGQNVTFRCDPISEHNRLYWYRQTLGQGPEFLTYFQNEAQLEKSRLLSDRFSAERPKGSFSTLEIQRTEQGDSAMYLCASSFPFGGGRTDTQYFGPGTRLTVL.

This clonotype was seen more than once but under ten times. The rearrangement uses TRBV6-5 and TRBJ2-7; the D gene could be TRBD1 or TRBD2 (6 bases each). The V and J ends lost 6 bases and 3 bases respectively, with 9 bases between them. The CDR3 is made up of 12 amino acids. CDR1 MNHEY and CDR2 SVGAGI come from the germline V gene. The CDR3 region is CASRQGGYEQYF. CDR3 nucleotide sequence: TGTGCCAGCAGACAGGGAGGCTACGAGCAGTACTTC.